One and the same sample provided the 10 T cell receptor beta chains below, sequenced in a study of tumor-infiltrating lymphocytes in glioblastoma multiforme. Three nested ARM-PCR rounds with V-beta and C-beta primers built TCRB libraries. TCRdb re-analysed the multiplex PCR reads in MiXCR, keeping a single row per CDR3 protein. This sample carries 9,900 or so distinct CDR3 sequences, approximately 75% of them seen once, and the ten largest clones take 40%. Sequencing input: brain tumor tissue. All receptors come from a male donor with glioblastoma.

This clonotype has only a few counts. This rearrangement joins TRBV29-1 to TRBJ1-6; 7 nucleotides align to TRBD1. This CDR3 has 13 amino acids. In germline, CDR1 is SQVTM, CDR2 ANQGSEA. Here the CDR3 DNA reads TGCGGTGTTGCCGGGGACAGAGAATCACCCCTCCACTTT. Its protein product is CGVAGDRESPLHF.

In its sample, this clonotype was seen a few times. At one of its ends the junction is not consistent with the germline gene, which may arise from a read error. The V and J genes are TRBV29-1 and TRBJ2-7; 7 nucleotides align to TRBD2. CDR1 and CDR2 from the germline V gene are SQVTM and ANQGSEA. The CDR3 runs to 13 residues. The CDR3 bases are TGCAGCGTCCAAACTAGCGACTCCCACAAGCAGCACTTC. It yields the protein CSVQTSDSHKQHF.

Concerning this clonotype itself: This could be a read error, since a much larger clone is one nucleotide away. The chain employs TRBV11-2 and TRBJ1-2, with TRBD1 as a possible D gene (5 bases). Looked up from germline, CDR1 is SGHAT and CDR2 is FQNNGV. The CDR3 consists of 13 residues. V lost 5 bases and J lost 10, with 17 bases in between. The chain's CDR3 is CASSQGDWIAYTF. CDR3 bases: TGTGCCAGCAGCCAAGGGGATTGGATTGCCTACACCTTC.

Concerning this clonotype itself: The junction departs from germline at one end; a sequencing error may be responsible. The rearrangement links TRBV20-1 to TRBJ2-7; 7 bases line up with TRBD2. CDR1 DFQATT and CDR2 SNEGSKA come from the germline V gene (reference sequence). The CDR3 sequence is 15 residues long. This CDR3 is CSTRDLASGTYGQYF. The CDR3 DNA reads TGCAGTACTAGGGATCTCGCTAGCGGAACCTACGGGCAGTACTTC.

In regard to this clonotype: It is likely a read error, because the conserved phenylalanine at the end of the CDR3 is missing. The DNA is left out, because the CDR3 cannot be placed on it with certainty; the CDR3 is given as TCRdb lists it. The chain is built from TRBV5-1 and TRBJ2-7; the D segment call TRBD2 is taken from the table without a DNA check. Germline V gene sequence: CDR1 SGHRS, CDR2 YFSETQ. The CDR3 is made up of 16 amino acids, end residues included. The CDR3 protein is CASSLEGTLGLVEQHL.

This sequence joins TRBV27 and TRBJ2-3, with TRBD2 matching over 7 bases. After removal of 4 bases from V and 0 bases from J, the junction contained 7 bases not matched to a gene. This CDR3 spans 16 amino acids. From germline, CDR1 is MNHEY and CDR2 SMNVEV (reference sequence). This CDR3 is CASSSSRGVSTDTQYF. The DNA of the CDR3 is TGTGCCAGCAGTTCCTCTCGGGGGGTGAGCACAGATACGCAGTATTTT.

V gene TRBV12-3 or TRBV12-4 combines with J gene TRBJ1-3; tentative D call: TRBD1 (6 bases). The CDR3 spans 16 residues. Trimming removed 3 bases at V and 0 bases at J, with 12 bases between. CDR3 amino acids: CASSFGTRSSGNTIYF. The DNA of the CDR3 is TGTGCCAGCAGTTTTGGGACAAGAAGCTCTGGAAACACCATATATTTT.

For this clonotype: This may stem from a read error, because a much larger clone lies one nucleotide away. The chain is built from TRBV2 and TRBJ2-2, with D possibly being TRBD1 or TRBD2 (5 bases each). The CDR3 loop spans 15 amino acids. Germline V gene data show CDR1 as SNHLY and CDR2 as FYNNEI. CDR3 amino acids: CASREDSRGDGELLF. In nucleotides, the CDR3 is TGTGCCAGCAGAGAAGACAGCCGCGGTGACGGGGAGCTGCTTTTT.

The chain joins TRBV29-1 to TRBJ2-3; D may be TRBD1 (6 bases). Germline V lookup: CDR1 SQVTM, CDR2 ANQGSEA. This CDR3 is 12 amino acids long. With 6 bases removed from V and 1 base from J, the gap between germline ends came to 8 bases. CDR3 sequence: CSVKGGTDTQYF. The CDR3 DNA reads TGCAGCGTGAAGGGGGGCACAGATACGCAGTATTTT.

Remarks on this clonotype: It is likely a read error, because the conserved phenylalanine at the end of the CDR3 is missing. J is TRBJ2-1 and V is TRBV6-1, with TRBD1 as a possible D gene (5 bases). Germline CDR1 is MNHNS and CDR2 is SASEGT. This CDR3 comprises 12 residues. The CDR3 spells CGSTGQYKEQFS. The CDR3 region has the DNA TGTGGCAGCACAGGACAATACAAAGAGCAGTTCTCC.